The 26 T cell receptor beta chains below were found in one sample sequenced in a study of T cell responses to AZD1222 COVID-19 vaccine. Sequencing used immunoSEQ multiplex PCR; TCRdb keeps in-frame clones, though not all of them. The sample consists of 100,000 to 150,000 clones, around 89% of them appearing once. The specimen comprised peripheral blood, sampled on day 0 of MenACWY control vaccination. These receptors were taken from an adult in good health.

The chain has TRBV24-1 and TRBJ2-3, with D perhaps being TRBD1 or TRBD2 (5 bases each). Trimming removed 1 base from V and 8 bases from J, with 6 bases in between. The CDR3 has 12 residues. Germline V lookup: CDR1 KGHDR, CDR2 SFDVKD. The DNA for the CDR3 is TGTGCCACCAGTGATTTTGGGGGTACGCAGTATTTT. The encoded protein is CATSDFGGTQYF.

The chain joins TRBV4-2 to TRBJ2-4, with 9 bases identical to TRBD1. Germline-derived CDR1 and CDR2 are LGHNA and YNFKEQ. J was trimmed by 10 bases and V by 5 bases; bases with no gene match: 15. The CDR3 extends over 16 amino acids. The CDR3 protein is CASSSEPQGAPGIQYF. CDR3 DNA: TGTGCCAGCAGCTCCGAACCACAGGGGGCGCCTGGGATTCAGTACTTC.

This rearrangement joins TRBV6-5 to TRBJ1-3; D is perhaps TRBD1 (5 bases). Germline-derived CDR1 and CDR2 are MNHEY and SVGAGI. Trimming stripped 6 bases from V and 9 bases from J, with 21 bases between. The CDR3 sequence is 15 residues long. The CDR3 DNA follows: TGTGCCAGCAGCGATCCGGGACTTTACGGTGCCACCATATATTTT. Amino acid sequence: CASSDPGLYGATIYF.

This clone was observed a single time. The chain employs TRBV9 and TRBJ1-3; 8 bases align to TRBD1. The CDR3 contains 15 residues. The V and J ends lost 4 bases and 0 bases, in that order; junction bases with no gene match: 3. CDR1 SGDLS and CDR2 YYNGEE come from the germline V gene. CDR3 residues: CASSHGQGSGNTIYF. CDR3 DNA: TGTGCCAGCAGCCATGGACAGGGCTCTGGAAACACCATATATTTT.

V and J are TRBV30 and TRBJ1-5; D gene ambiguous. Germline CDR1 is GTSNPN and CDR2 is SVGIG (reference sequence). The CDR3 spans 12 residues. The V gene lost 2 bases and the J gene lost 5 bases, with 7 bases spanning the gap. The CDR3 reads CAWSLPYQPQHF. DNA of the CDR3: TGTGCCTGGAGTCTCCCCTATCAGCCCCAGCATTTT.

The chain has TRBV9 and TRBJ1-4, with D possibly being TRBD1 (6 bases). V was shortened by 3 bases and J by 8 bases, with 14 bases between the two germline ends. Germline CDR1 SGDLS, CDR2 YYNGEE. The CDR3 has 14 residues. The CDR3: CASSATGFREKLFF. The CDR3 coding sequence is TGTGCCAGCAGCGCCACAGGGTTCCGAGAAAAACTGTTTTTT.

The chain employs TRBV5-4 and TRBJ1-2; possibly TRBD1 for D (6 bases). Germline CDR1 SGHNT, CDR2 YYREEE (reference sequence). The CDR3 spans 15 residues. Trimming cost V 5 bases and J 7 bases, with 21 bases left between them. Written as DNA, the CDR3 is TGTGCCAGCAGATACCAGGGGACACAGCCTGGTGGCTACACCTTC. It encodes CASRYQGTQPGGYTF.

The J gene is TRBJ2-2, the V gene TRBV7-9; 7 nucleotides align to TRBD2. With 3 bases clipped from V and 1 base from J, the junction kept 11 bases outside the gene matches. This CDR3 comprises 18 residues. From germline, CDR1 is SEHNR and CDR2 FQNEAQ (reference sequence). The CDR3 nucleotides read TGTGCCAGCAGCTTCTCACTAAGCGGGACCCTGAACACCGGGGAGCTGTTTTTT. The encoded protein is CASSFSLSGTLNTGELFF.

The chain joins TRBV18 to TRBJ1-2; D uncertain. V was pared by 0 bases and J by 8 bases, with 13 bases between. CDR3 length: 14 residues. Germline CDR1 is KGHSH and CDR2 is LQKENI. Here the CDR3 reads CASSPPAGSYGYTF. DNA of the CDR3: TGTGCCAGCTCACCACCGGCCGGGTCCTACGGCTACACCTTC.

The chain employs TRBV7-8 and TRBJ2-1; 10 bases are a match to TRBD2. Germline loops: CDR1 SGHVS, CDR2 FQNEAQ. The J segment lost 0 bases and the V segment lost 5 bases, leaving 7 bases of the junction unmatched. The CDR3 runs 17 residues. The CDR3 nucleotides are TGTGCCAGCAGCCGCCGCCCTAGCGGGAGCTCCTACAATGAGCAGTTCTTC. This sequence encodes CASSRRPSGSSYNEQFF.

This clone was detected once. This chain links TRBV30 with TRBJ1-1, with TRBD1 identical over 8 bases. This CDR3 is 13 amino acids long. CDR1 and CDR2 (germline): GTSNPN, SVGIG (reference sequence). Trimming at V came to 5 bases and at J to 5 bases, leaving 7 bases not matched to a gene. The CDR3 DNA follows: TGTGCCTGGGGACAGGGCCAAAGAACTGAAGCTTTCTTT. This encodes CAWGQGQRTEAFF.

The chain recombines TRBV21-1 with TRBJ1-2. TRBV21-1 is a pseudogene. The length of the CDR3 is 16 residues. CDR3 DNA: TGTGCCAGCAGCAAAGGTAGCCACACGACCCACTATGGCTACACCTTC. Residues: CASSKGSHTTHYGYTF.

The chain links TRBV7-2 to TRBJ2-7; 12 nucleotides align to TRBD2. This CDR3 region has 16 residues. Looked up from germline, CDR1 is SGHTA and CDR2 is FQGNSA. With 6 bases clipped from V and 0 bases from J, the junction kept 6 bases outside the gene matches. The CDR3 nucleotides read TGTGCCAGCAGAGTGACTAGCGGGGGAAGCTCCTACGAGCAGTACTTC. It yields the protein CASRVTSGGSSYEQYF.

The V gene is TRBV19, the J gene TRBJ1-2, with TRBD1 identical over 8 bases. CDR3 length: 14 amino acids. With 3 bases clipped from V and 5 bases from J, the junction kept 5 bases outside the gene matches. Germline CDR1 is LNHDA and CDR2 is SQIVND (reference sequence). The DNA of the CDR3 is TGTGCCAGTAGTATCAGGGGGCGCCGGTATGGCTACACCTTC. Amino acid sequence: CASSIRGRRYGYTF.

The V gene is TRBV2, the J gene TRBJ2-1; D is undetermined. Germline V gives CDR1 SNHLY, CDR2 FYNNEI. The germline V and J ends were trimmed by 7 bases and 3 bases, with 10 bases remaining between them. This CDR3 spans 13 amino acids. The CDR3 coding sequence is TGTGCCAGCAAAGGCAGGAACTACAATGAGCAGTTCTTC. It yields the protein CASKGRNYNEQFF. The full variable domain, completed using reference TRBV2 and TRBJ2-1, is EPEVTQTPSHQVTQMGQEVILRCVPISNHLYFYWYRQILGQKVEFLVSFYNNEISEKSEIFDDQFSVERPDGSNFTLKIRSTKLEDSAMYFCASKGRNYNEQFFGPGTRLTVL.

V and J are TRBV28 and TRBJ2-3; either TRBD1 or TRBD2 may supply D (5 bases each). The germline gives CDR1 MDHEN, CDR2 SYDVKM. This CDR3 comprises 14 residues. V lost 2 bases to trimming and J lost 7 bases, with 13 bases between them. CDR3 nucleotide sequence: TGTGCCAGCAGTTTAATGGACGAGGGGCATACGCAGTATTTT. Its translation is CASSLMDEGHTQYF.

The chain has TRBV12-2 and TRBJ2-1; the D call of TRBD2 is as the table states it, not checked on the DNA. TRBV12-2 is a recognized pseudogene. This CDR3 comprises 15 residues. CDR3 DNA sequence: TGTGCAAGTCGCTCACTAGCGGGCCGCCGACGAGAGCAGTTCTTC. It yields the protein CASRSLAGRRREQFF.

The V and J genes are TRBV5-1 and TRBJ1-1, with D hard to call. The V end was cut by 1 base, the J end by 0 bases, with 10 bases between. Germline V lookup: CDR1 SGHRS, CDR2 YFSETQ. This CDR3 contains 15 residues. The CDR3, as DNA: TGCGCCAGCAGCTTGTTCACGGATTTGAACACTGAAGCTTTCTTT. Its translation: CASSLFTDLNTEAFF.

The chain is built from TRBV6-5 and TRBJ1-2; 7 nucleotides match TRBD1. J gave up 7 bases and V 5 bases, and 4 bases lay outside the gene matches. This CDR3 spans 12 amino acids. Germline V gene sequence: CDR1 MNHEY, CDR2 SVGAGI. The CDR3 DNA follows: TGTGCCAGCAGTCAACAGGGGAGTGGCTACACCTTC. This translates into CASSQQGSGYTF.

V gene TRBV12-3 or TRBV12-4 combines with J gene TRBJ1-2, with D hard to call. With 6 bases removed from V and 4 bases from J, the gap between germline ends came to 12 bases. The CDR3 is made up of 13 amino acids. The CDR3: CASSPLGGYGYTF. CDR3 sequence (DNA): TGTGCCAGCAGCCCCCTGGGCGGCTATGGCTACACCTTC.

The CDR3 coding sequence is TGTGCCAGCAGTGAAGTTGTTGAAGCTTTCTTT. This gives the protein CASSEVVEAFF. The gene calls are TRBV2 and TRBJ1-1; D not resolved. Trimming removed 1 base from V and 7 bases from J, with 4 bases in between. This CDR3 is built from 11 residues. From germline, CDR1 is SNHLY and CDR2 FYNNEI.

The chain carries TRBV25-1 and TRBJ2-1; no firm D call. Germline assignment: CDR1 MGHDK and CDR2 SYGVNS. CDR3 length equals 13 residues. V lost 5 bases, J lost 7 bases, and 12 bases lay in between. DNA for the CDR3: TGTGCCAGCAGTTTTTCCTCCGTAAATGAGCAGTTCTTC. The encoded protein is CASSFSSVNEQFF.

The chain joins TRBV18 to TRBJ2-3; D remains unclear. V gave up 4 bases and J gave up 0 bases, with 14 bases separating them. The CDR3 is made up of 16 amino acids. In germline, CDR1 is KGHSH, CDR2 LQKENI. CDR3 in amino acids: CASSLLRPSSTDTQYF. In DNA form, the CDR3 reads TGTGCCAGCTCACTCCTCAGACCGTCTAGCACAGATACGCAGTATTTT.

This chain uses TRBV18 with TRBJ2-2, with D possibly being TRBD1 (6 bases). The CDR3 length is 15 residues. Germline V gene sequence: CDR1 KGHSH, CDR2 LQKENI. Trimming took off 0 bases at V and 3 bases at J, with 8 bases between the two ends. The CDR3 DNA follows: TGTGCCAGCTCACCACCCAGGGGCCACACCGGGGAGCTGTTTTTT. This translates into CASSPPRGHTGELFF.

The rearrangement uses TRBV6-5 and TRBJ2-7; 7 bases match TRBD1. The CDR3 covers 14 residues. After removal of 5 bases from V and 7 bases from J, the junction contained 11 bases not matched to a gene. CDR1 is MNHEY, CDR2 SVGAGI, per germline. CDR3 sequence: CASSQTGLVSEQYF. The CDR3, as DNA: TGTGCCAGCAGTCAGACAGGGTTGGTGTCGGAGCAGTACTTC.

This chain joins TRBV5-1 and TRBJ1-1, with D possibly being TRBD1 (5 bases). Per germline, CDR1 SGHRS and CDR2 YFSETQ. Trimming left V 2 bases short and J 4 bases short, with 12 bases between. The CDR3 is 14 amino acids. The CDR3 DNA reads TGCGCCAGCAGCTTTCAGGGTGGCGGCACTGAAGCTTTCTTT. It specifies CASSFQGGGTEAFF.